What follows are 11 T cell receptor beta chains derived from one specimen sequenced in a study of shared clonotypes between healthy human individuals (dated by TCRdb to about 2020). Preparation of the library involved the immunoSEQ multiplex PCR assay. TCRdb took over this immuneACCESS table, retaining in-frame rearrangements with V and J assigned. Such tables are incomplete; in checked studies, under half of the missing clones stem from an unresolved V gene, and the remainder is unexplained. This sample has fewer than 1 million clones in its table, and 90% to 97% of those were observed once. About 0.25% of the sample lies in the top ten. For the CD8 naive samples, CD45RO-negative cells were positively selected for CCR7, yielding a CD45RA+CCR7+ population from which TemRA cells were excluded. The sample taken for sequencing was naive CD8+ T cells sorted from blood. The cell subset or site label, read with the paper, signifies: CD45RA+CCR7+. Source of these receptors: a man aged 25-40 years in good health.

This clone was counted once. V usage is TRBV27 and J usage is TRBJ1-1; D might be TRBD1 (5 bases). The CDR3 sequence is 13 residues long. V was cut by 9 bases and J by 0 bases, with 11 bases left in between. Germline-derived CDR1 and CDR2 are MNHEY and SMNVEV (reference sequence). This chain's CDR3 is CASRRGLNTEAFF. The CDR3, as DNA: TGTGCCAGTCGAAGGGGACTGAACACTGAAGCTTTCTTT.

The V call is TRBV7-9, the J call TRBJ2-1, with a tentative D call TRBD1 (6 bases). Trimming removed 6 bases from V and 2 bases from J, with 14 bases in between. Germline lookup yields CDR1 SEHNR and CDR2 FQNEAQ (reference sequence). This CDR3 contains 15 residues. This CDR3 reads CASSHRVSAYNEQFF. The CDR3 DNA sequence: TGTGCCAGCAGTCACAGGGTGTCAGCCTACAATGAGCAGTTCTTC.

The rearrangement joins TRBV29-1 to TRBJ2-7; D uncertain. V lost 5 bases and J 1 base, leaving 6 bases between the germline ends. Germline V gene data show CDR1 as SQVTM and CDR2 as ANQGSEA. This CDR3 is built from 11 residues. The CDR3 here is CSVKGSYEQYF. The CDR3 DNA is TGCAGCGTTAAGGGTTCCTACGAGCAGTACTTC.

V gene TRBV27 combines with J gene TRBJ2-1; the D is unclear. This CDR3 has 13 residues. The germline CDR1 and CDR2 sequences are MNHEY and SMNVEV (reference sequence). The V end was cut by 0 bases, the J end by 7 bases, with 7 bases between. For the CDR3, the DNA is TGTGCCAGCAGTTTATCGTTCGGGAATGAGCAGTTCTTC. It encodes CASSLSFGNEQFF.

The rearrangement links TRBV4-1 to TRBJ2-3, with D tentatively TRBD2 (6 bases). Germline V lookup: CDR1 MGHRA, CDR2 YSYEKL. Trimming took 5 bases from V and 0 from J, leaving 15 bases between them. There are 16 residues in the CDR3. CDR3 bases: TGCGCCAGCAGCTCCGGAGGTAGCGGAAGCACAGATACGCAGTATTTT. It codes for CASSSGGSGSTDTQYF.

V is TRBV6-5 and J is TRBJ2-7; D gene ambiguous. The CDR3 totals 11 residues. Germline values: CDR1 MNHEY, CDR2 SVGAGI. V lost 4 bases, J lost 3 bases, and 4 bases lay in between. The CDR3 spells CASSSNYEQYF. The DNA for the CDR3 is TGTGCCAGCAGTTCTAACTACGAGCAGTACTTC.

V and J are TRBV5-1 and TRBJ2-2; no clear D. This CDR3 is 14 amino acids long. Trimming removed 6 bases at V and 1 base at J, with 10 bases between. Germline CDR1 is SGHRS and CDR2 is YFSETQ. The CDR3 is CASTLWGNTGELFF. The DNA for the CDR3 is TGCGCCAGCACTCTCTGGGGGAACACCGGGGAGCTGTTTTTT.

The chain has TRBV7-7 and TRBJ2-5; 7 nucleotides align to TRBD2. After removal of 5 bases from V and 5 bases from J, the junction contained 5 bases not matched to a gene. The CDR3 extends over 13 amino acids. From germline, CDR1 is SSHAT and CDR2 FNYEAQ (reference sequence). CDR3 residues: CASSRLAAETQYF. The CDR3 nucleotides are TGTGCCAGCAGCCGACTAGCCGCCGAGACCCAGTACTTC. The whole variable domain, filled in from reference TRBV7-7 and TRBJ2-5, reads GAGVSQSPRYKVTKRGQDVTLRCDPISSHATLYWYQQALGQGPEFLTYFNYEAQPDKSGLPSDRFSAERPEGSISTLTIQRTEQRDSAMYRCASSRLAAETQYFGPGTRLLVL.

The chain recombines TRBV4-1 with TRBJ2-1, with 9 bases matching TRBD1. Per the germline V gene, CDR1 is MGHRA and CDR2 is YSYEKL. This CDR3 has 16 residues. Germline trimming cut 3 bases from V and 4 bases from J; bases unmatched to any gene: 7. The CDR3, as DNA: TGCGCCAGCAGCCACTTGGGACAGGGAGGATACAATGAGCAGTTCTTC. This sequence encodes CASSHLGQGGYNEQFF.

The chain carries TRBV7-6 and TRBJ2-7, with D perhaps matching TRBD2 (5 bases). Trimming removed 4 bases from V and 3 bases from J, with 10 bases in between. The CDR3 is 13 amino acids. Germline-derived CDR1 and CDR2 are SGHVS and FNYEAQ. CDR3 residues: CASSSTRDYEQYF. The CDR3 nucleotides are TGTGCCAGCAGCTCGACCCGGGACTACGAGCAGTACTTC.

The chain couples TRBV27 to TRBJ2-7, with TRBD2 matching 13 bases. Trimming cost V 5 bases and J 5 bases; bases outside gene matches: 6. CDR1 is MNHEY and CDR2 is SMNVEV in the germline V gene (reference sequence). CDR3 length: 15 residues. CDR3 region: CASSPGLAGADEQYF. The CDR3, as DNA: TGTGCCAGCAGTCCCGGACTAGCGGGAGCCGACGAGCAGTACTTC.